This paragraph reports one TCR beta chain. The target antigen is unknown. The data stem from a study of cytomegalovirus exposure and HLA in healthy donors. Study outcomes and limitations: In a later analysis, HLA-C alleles had the fewest associated TCRs, DRB1 alleles the most. In all likelihood, a cluster of highly shared sequence variants was a sequencing artifact. Among TCR beta chains, those listed as cytomegalovirus-associated numbered about 160. The study carried out a later analysis of TCR beta sequences. It associated around 17,000 of them with specific HLA alleles at a false discovery rate of 0.05.

PCR used 60 Vbeta primers and 13 Jbeta primers. Method: immunoSEQ multiplex PCR; TCRdb's copy keeps in-frame clones and lacks some. The repertoire holds fewer than 200,000 clones, with approximately 80% as singletons. The trim removed 1 base at V and 7 bases at J, leaving 6 bases unmatched. The CDR3 consists of 16 residues. Germline CDR1 reads SGHTA; CDR2 reads FQGNSA. The receptor comes from a man aged 30 to 45 in good health and CMV-seronegative. What was sequenced was PBMCs. J is TRBJ2-2 and V is TRBV7-2; TRBD2 aligns across 10 bases. For the CDR3, the DNA is TGTGCCAGCAGCTTAGGCCTAGCGGGAGCTAACGGGGAGCTGTTTTTT. This encodes CASSLGLAGANGELFF. The full variable domain, with the rest looked up from reference TRBV7-2 and TRBJ2-2, is GAGVSQSPSNKVTEKGKDVELRCDPISGHTALYWYRQSLGQGLEFLIYFQGNSAPDKSGLPSDRFSAERTGGSVSTLTIQRTQQEDSAVYLCASSLGLAGANGELFFGEGSRLTVL.